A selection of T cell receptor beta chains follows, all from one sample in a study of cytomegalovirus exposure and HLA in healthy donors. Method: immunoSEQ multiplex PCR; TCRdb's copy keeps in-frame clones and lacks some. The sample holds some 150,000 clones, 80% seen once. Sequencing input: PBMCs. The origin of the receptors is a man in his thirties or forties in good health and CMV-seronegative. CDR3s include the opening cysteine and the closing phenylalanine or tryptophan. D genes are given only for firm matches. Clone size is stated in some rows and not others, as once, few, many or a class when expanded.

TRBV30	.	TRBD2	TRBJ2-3	CAWRSRSGAPQYF	TGTGCCTGGAGATCCCGTAGCGGGGCTCCGCAGTATTTT
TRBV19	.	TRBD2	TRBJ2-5	CASSYSGTGETQYF	TGTGCCAGTAGTTATAGCGGGACGGGAGAGACCCAGTACTTC
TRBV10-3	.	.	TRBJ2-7	CAISESSLYEQYF	TGTGCCATCAGTGAGTCTTCCCTTTACGAGCAGTACTTC
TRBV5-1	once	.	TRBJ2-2	CASSLTGNTGELFF	TGCGCCAGCAGCTTGACAGGGAACACCGGGGAGCTGTTTTTT
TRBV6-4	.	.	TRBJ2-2	CASSDGPENTGELFF	TGTGCCAGCAGTGACGGCCCCGAGAACACCGGGGAGCTGTTTTTT
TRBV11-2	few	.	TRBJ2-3	CASSLGARTDTQYF	TGTGCCAGCAGCTTAGGGGCCCGCACAGATACGCAGTATTTT
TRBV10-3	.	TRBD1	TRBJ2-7	CAISDTGTDEQYF	TGTGCCATCAGTGATACAGGGACAGACGAGCAGTACTTC
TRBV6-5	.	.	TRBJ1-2	CASSYWHSTNYGYTF	TGTGCCAGCAGCTACTGGCACAGTACTAACTATGGCTACACCTTC
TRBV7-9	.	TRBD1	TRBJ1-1	CASSSPAGQGDTEAFF	TGTGCCAGCAGCTCCCCAGCGGGACAGGGGGACACTGAAGCTTTCTTT
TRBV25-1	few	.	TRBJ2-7	CASSDDGTQGEQYF	TGTGCCAGCAGTGACGACGGGACTCAAGGCGAGCAGTACTTC
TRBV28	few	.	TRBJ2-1	CASSWDTGYNEQFF	TGTGCCAGCAGCTGGGATACAGGTTACAATGAGCAGTTCTTC
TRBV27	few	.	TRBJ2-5	CASSYSFGGRGRETQYF	TGTGCCAGCAGTTACTCCTTCGGGGGGCGAGGGCGAGAGACCCAGTACTTC
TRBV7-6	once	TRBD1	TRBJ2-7	CASSMTGVESYEQYF	TGTGCCAGCAGCATGACAGGGGTCGAATCCTACGAGCAGTACTTC
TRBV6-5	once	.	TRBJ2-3	CASSYMEGADTQYF	TGTGCCAGCAGTTACATGGAGGGCGCAGATACGCAGTATTTT
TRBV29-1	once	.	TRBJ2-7	CSYGGSDSYEQYF	TGCAGCTATGGAGGTAGCGACTCCTACGAGCAGTACTTC
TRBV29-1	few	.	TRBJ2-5	CSVDRGIGEETQYF	TGCAGCGTCGATCGGGGGATTGGAGAAGAGACCCAGTACTTC
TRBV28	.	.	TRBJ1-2	CASSLAGLYGYTF	TGTGCCAGCAGTTTAGCGGGCCTCTATGGCTACACCTTC
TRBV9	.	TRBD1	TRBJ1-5	CASSRSGTGSSRNQPQHF	TGTGCCAGCAGCCGGTCCGGGACAGGGAGTTCTCGCAATCAGCCCCAGCATTTT
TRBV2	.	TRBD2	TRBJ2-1	CASTEGTSGINEQFF	TGTGCCAGCACCGAGGGGACTAGCGGGATTAATGAGCAGTTCTTC
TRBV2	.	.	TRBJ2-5	CASSVQGQLTQYF	TGTGCCAGCAGTGTTCAGGGCCAATTGACCCAGTACTTC
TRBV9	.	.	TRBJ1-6	CASSVDLGSNSPLHF	TGTGCCAGCAGCGTAGATTTGGGCAGTAATTCACCCCTCCACTTT
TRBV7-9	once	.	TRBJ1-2	CASSEKVAGKSYGYTF	TGTGCCAGCAGCGAAAAAGTTGCGGGTAAAAGCTATGGCTACACCTTC
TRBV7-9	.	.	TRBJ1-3	CASSLTGSGNTIYF	TGTGCCAGCAGCTTGACAGGCTCTGGAAACACCATATATTTT
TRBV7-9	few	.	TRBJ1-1	CASSWTVEAFF	TGTGCCAGCAGCTGGACAGTGGAAGCTTTCTTT
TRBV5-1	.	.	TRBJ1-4	CASSPPHREKLFF	TGCGCCAGCAGCCCCCCCCACAGGGAAAAACTGTTTTTT
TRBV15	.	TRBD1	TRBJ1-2	CATSRDWSQGTGYTF	TGTGCCACCAGCAGAGATTGGTCACAGGGGACAGGCTACACCTTC
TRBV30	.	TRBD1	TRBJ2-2	CAWKGTGGWGTGELFF	TGTGCCTGGAAGGGGACAGGGGGCTGGGGAACCGGGGAGCTGTTTTTT
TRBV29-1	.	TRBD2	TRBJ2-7	CSVEDIGGGQYF	TGCAGCGTTGAAGATATCGGCGGGGGGCAGTACTTC
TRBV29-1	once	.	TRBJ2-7	CSVGQVEQYF	TGCAGCGTTGGACAAGTCGAGCAGTACTTC
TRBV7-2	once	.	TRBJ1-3	CASSLVHRSSGNTIYF	TGTGCCAGCAGCTTAGTCCACCGGAGCTCTGGAAACACCATATATTTT
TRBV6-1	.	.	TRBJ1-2	CASSVDSGYGYTF	TGTGCCAGCAGTGTTGACAGTGGGTATGGCTACACCTTC
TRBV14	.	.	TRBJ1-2	CASSQVRTGFGYTF	TGTGCCAGCAGCCAAGTCCGAACAGGGTTCGGCTACACCTTC
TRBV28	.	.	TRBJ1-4	CASGGEEKLFF	TGTGCCAGCGGGGGGGAGGAAAAACTGTTTTTT
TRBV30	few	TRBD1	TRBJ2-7	CAYGQGDYEQYF	TGTGCCTACGGACAGGGGGACTACGAGCAGTACTTC
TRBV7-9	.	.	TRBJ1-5	CASSPGGGGQPQHF	TGTGCCAGCAGCCCTGGGGGGGGAGGTCAGCCCCAGCATTTT
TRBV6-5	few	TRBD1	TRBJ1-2	CASVGQGPHGYTF	TGTGCCAGCGTCGGACAGGGGCCCCATGGCTACACCTTC
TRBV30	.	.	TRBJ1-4	CAWKGSRTKNEKLFF	TGTGCCTGGAAAGGATCGAGGACAAAAAATGAAAAACTGTTTTTT
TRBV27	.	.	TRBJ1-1	CASSFLIGRVLSNTEAFF	TGTGCCAGCAGTTTCCTCATCGGCAGGGTGCTGTCGAACACTGAAGCTTTCTTT
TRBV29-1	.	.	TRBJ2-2	CSVEVDGTGELFF	TGCAGCGTTGAAGTAGACGGGACCGGGGAGCTGTTTTTT
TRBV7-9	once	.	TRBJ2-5	CASSLAGRETQYF	TGTGCCAGCAGCTTAGCGGGGCGGGAGACCCAGTACTTC
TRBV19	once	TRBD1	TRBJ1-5	CASSPTGLQPQHF	TGTGCCAGTAGCCCGACAGGGCTCCAGCCCCAGCATTTT
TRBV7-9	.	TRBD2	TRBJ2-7	CASSFGKPGTSGSTYEQYF	TGTGCCAGCAGCTTTGGGAAACCCGGGACTAGCGGGAGCACCTACGAGCAGTACTTC
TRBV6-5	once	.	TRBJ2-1	CASSYSEHSPSQFF	TGTGCCAGCAGTTACTCCGAGCACAGCCCATCGCAGTTCTTC
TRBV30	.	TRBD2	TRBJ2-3	CAWTILAGGLADTQYF	TGTGCCTGGACTATTTTAGCGGGGGGGCTCGCAGATACGCAGTATTTT
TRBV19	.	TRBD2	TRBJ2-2	CASSALLAALTGELFF	TGTGCCAGTAGTGCCCTTCTAGCGGCCCTCACCGGGGAGCTGTTTTTT
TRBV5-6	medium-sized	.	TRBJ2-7	CASSPSEGEQYF	TGTGCCAGCAGCCCGTCCGAGGGCGAGCAGTACTTC
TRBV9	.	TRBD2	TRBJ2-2	CASSVGGGNTGELFF	TGTGCCAGCAGCGTAGGGGGGGGAAACACCGGGGAGCTGTTTTTT
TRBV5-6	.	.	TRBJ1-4	CASSLALGGEKLFF	TGTGCCAGCAGCTTGGCCTTGGGGGGTGAAAAACTGTTTTTT
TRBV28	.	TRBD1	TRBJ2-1	CASNPIGDRPDNEQFF	TGTGCCAGCAACCCAATCGGGGACAGGCCTGACAATGAGCAGTTCTTC
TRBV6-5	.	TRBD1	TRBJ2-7	CASSYSQGAPSYEQYF	TGTGCCAGCAGTTACTCTCAGGGGGCGCCCTCCTACGAGCAGTACTTC
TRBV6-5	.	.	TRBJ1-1	CASSYSQGPEAFF	TGTGCCAGCAGTTACTCTCAGGGGCCTGAAGCTTTCTTT
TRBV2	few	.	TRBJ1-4	CASSSTVSNEKLFF	TGTGCCAGCAGTTCCACGGTATCTAATGAAAAACTGTTTTTT
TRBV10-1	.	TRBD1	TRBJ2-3	CASSAGTGAWDTQYF	TGCGCCAGCAGTGCCGGGACAGGGGCTTGGGATACGCAGTATTTT
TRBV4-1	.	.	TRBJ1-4	CASSRVFYEKLFF	TGCGCCAGCAGCCGAGTGTTCTATGAAAAACTGTTTTTT
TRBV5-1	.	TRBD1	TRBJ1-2	CASRDRGSTRAPTF	TGCGCCAGCAGGGACAGGGGATCAACTCGGGCTCCCACCTTC